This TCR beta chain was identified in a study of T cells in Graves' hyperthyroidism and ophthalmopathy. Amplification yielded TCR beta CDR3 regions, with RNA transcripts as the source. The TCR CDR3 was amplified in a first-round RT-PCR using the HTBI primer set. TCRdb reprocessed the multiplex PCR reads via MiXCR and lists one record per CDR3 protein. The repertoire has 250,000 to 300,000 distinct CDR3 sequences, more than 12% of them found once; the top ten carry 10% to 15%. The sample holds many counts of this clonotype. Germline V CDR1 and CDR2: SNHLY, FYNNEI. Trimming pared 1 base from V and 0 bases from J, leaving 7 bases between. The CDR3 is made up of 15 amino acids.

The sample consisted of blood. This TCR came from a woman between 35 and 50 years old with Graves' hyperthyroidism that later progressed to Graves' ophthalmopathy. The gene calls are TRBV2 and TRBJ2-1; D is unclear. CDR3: CASSEESSSYNEQFF. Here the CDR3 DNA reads TGTGCCAGCAGTGAAGAATCGAGCTCCTACAATGAGCAGTTCTTC. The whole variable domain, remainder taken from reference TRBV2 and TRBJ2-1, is EPEVTQTPSHQVTQMGQEVILRCVPISNHLYFYWYRQILGQKVEFLVSFYNNEISEKSEIFDDQFSVERPDGSNFTLKIRSTKLEDSAMYFCASSEESSSYNEQFFGPGTRLTVL.